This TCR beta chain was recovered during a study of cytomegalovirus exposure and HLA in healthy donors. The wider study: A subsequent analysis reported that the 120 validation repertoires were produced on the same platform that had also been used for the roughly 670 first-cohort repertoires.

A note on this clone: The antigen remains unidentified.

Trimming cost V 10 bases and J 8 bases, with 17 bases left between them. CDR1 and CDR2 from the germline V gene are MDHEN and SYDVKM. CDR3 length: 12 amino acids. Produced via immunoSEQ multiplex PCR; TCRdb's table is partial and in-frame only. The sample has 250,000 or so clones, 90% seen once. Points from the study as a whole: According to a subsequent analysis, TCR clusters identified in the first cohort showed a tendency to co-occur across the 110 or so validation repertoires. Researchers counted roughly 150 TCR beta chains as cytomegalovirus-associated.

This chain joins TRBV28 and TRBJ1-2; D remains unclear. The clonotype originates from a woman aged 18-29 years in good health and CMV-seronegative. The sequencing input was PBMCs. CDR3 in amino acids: CATYREARGYTF. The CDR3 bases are TGTGCCACCTACCGGGAAGCGAGAGGCTACACCTTC.